This T cell receptor (beta chain) was sequenced during a study of beta chain features in type 1 diabetes. On the study more broadly: All samples combined gave 90 million to 130 million sorted cells for examination. Study results and limitations: Reduced insertions and increased deletions marked VDJ junctions in type 1 diabetes patients. When Type 1 diabetes patients were examined, their TCRB CDR3s proved moderately but significantly shorter in all four CD4+ subsets. A greater similarity of naive, central memory and Treg TCRB repertoires was seen among patients than among healthy donors. Amplification by PCR could prefer shorter templates, with the same effect in patients and controls.

TCRB transcripts that were expressed got sequenced, as all of the isolated RNA had been reverse transcribed. The data were produced by immunoSEQ multiplex PCR, yet TCRdb's version contains in-frame clones alone and is incomplete. The repertoire holds some 170,000 clones, with roughly 65% as singletons. In regard to this clone: Its antigen is as yet unknown.

Trimming removed 3 bases at V and 7 bases at J, with 12 bases between. Germline V gives CDR1 KGHSH, CDR2 LQKENI. This CDR3 has 13 amino acids. The sample comprised naive CD4+ T cells from blood. The origin of this receptor is a young man with type 1 diabetes. This chain uses TRBV18 with TRBJ2-5, with D unclear. The CDR3 loop reads CASSPDRVGTQYF. The CDR3 coding sequence is TGTGCCAGCTCACCGGACCGCGTCGGGACCCAGTACTTC.